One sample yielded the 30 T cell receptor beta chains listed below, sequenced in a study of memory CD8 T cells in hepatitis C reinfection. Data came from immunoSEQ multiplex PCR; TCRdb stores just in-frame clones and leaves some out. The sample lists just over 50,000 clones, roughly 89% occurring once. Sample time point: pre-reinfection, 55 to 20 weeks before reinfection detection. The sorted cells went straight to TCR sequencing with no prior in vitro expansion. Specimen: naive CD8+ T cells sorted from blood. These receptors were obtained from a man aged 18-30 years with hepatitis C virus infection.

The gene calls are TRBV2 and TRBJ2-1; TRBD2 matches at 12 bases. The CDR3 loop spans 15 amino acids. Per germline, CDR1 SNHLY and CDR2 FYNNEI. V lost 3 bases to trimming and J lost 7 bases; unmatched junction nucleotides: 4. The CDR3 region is CASSELAGGRNEQFF. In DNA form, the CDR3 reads TGTGCCAGCAGTGAGCTAGCGGGAGGGCGAAATGAGCAGTTCTTC. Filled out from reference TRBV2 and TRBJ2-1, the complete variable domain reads EPEVTQTPSHQVTQMGQEVILRCVPISNHLYFYWYRQILGQKVEFLVSFYNNEISEKSEIFDDQFSVERPDGSNFTLKIRSTKLEDSAMYFCASSELAGGRNEQFFGPGTRLTVL.

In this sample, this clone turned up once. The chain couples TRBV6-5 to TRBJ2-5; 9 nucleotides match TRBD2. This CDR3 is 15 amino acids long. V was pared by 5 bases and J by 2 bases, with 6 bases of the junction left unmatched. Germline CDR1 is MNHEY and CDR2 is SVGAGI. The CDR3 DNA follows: TGTGCCAGCAGTAAGAGACTAGCGGAACAAGAGACCCAGTACTTC. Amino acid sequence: CASSKRLAEQETQYF.

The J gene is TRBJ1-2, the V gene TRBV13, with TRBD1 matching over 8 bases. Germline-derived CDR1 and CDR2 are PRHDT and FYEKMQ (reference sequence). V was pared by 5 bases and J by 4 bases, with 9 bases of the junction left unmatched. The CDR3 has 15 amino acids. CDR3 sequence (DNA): TGTGCCAGCAGCCCAGGACCAGGGGGCGGCTATGGCTACACCTTC. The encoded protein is CASSPGPGGGYGYTF.

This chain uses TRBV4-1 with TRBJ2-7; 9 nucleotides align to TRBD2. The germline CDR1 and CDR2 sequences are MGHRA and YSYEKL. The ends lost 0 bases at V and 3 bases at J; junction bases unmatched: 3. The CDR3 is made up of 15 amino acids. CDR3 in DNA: TGCGCCAGCAGCCAAGAGGGCGGGAGGGTCTACGAGCAGTACTTC. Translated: CASSQEGGRVYEQYF.

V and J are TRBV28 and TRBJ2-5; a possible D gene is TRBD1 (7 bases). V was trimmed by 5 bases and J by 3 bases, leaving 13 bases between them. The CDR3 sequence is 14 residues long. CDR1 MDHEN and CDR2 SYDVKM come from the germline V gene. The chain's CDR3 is CASSPARGEETQYF. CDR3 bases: TGTGCCAGCAGTCCCGCCAGGGGGGAAGAGACCCAGTACTTC.

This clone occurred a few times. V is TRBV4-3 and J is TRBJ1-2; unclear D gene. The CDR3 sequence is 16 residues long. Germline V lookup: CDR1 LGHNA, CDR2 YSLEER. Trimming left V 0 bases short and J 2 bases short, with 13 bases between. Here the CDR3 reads CASSQDEGRTNYGYTF. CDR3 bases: TGCGCCAGCAGCCAAGATGAGGGCAGGACCAACTATGGCTACACCTTC.

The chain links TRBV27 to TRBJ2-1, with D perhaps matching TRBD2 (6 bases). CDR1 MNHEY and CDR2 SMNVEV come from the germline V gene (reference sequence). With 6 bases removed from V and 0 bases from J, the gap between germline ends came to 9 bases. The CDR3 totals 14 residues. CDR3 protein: CASSSGSSYNEQFF. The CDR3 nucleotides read TGTGCCAGCAGCTCCGGGAGCTCCTACAATGAGCAGTTCTTC.

The CDR3 DNA reads as TGTGCCAGCAGCTTAGGTGACCCAACAGTCTACAATGAGCAGTTCTTC. It is translated as CASSLGDPTVYNEQFF. This sequence joins TRBV11-3 and TRBJ2-1; D remains ambiguous. CDR1 is SGHNT, CDR2 YENEEA, per germline. With 1 base removed from V and 3 bases from J, the gap between germline ends came to 13 bases. This CDR3 has 16 residues.

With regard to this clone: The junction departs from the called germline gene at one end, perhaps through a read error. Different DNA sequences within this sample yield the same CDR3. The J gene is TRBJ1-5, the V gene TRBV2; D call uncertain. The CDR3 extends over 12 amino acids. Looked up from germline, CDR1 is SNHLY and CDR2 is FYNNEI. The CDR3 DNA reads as TGTGCCAGTAGTGACGGGAGTCAGCCCCAGCATTTT. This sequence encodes CASSDGSQPQHF.

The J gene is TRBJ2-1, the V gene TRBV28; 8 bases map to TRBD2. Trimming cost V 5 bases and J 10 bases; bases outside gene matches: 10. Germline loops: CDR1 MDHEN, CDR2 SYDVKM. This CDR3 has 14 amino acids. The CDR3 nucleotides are TGTGCCAGCAGTCGAAGGTCCGGGACTAGAGAGCAGTTCTTC. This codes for CASSRRSGTREQFF.

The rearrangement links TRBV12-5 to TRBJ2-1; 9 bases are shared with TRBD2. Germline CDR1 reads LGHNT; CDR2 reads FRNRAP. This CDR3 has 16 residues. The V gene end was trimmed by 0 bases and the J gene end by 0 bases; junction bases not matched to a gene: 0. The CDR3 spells CASGLVLAGSYNEQFF. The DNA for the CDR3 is TGTGCTAGTGGTTTGGTACTAGCGGGCTCCTACAATGAGCAGTTCTTC.

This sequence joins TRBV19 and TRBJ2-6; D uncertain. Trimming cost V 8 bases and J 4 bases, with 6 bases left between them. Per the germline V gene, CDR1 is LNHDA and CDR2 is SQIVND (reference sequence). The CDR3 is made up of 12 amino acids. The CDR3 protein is CASVTGANVLTF. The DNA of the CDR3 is TGTGCCAGTGTAACAGGGGCCAACGTCCTGACTTTC.

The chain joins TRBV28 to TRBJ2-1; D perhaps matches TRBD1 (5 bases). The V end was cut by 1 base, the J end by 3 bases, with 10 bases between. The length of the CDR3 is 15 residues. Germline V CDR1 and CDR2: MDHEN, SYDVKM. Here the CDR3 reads CASSLSSRGYNEQFF. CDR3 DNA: TGTGCCAGCAGTTTATCATCTAGGGGCTACAATGAGCAGTTCTTC.

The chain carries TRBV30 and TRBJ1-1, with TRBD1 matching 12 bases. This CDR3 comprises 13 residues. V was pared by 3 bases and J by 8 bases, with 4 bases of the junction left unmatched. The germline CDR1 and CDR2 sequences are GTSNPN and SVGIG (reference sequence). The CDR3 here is CAWRGTGGSEAFF. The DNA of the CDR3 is TGTGCCTGGAGAGGGACAGGGGGCTCCGAAGCTTTCTTT.

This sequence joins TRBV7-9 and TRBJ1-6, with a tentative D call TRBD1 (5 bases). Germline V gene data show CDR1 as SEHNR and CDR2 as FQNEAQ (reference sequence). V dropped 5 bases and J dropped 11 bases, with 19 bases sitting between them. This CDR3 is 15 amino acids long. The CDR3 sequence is CASSTSHEEGTPLHF. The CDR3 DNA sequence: TGTGCCAGCAGCACTAGCCATGAGGAGGGGACACCCCTCCACTTT.

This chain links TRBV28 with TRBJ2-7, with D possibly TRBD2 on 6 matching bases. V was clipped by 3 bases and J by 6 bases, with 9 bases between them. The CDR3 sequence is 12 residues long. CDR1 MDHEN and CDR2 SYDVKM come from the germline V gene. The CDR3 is CASSLIGGEQYF. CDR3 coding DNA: TGTGCCAGCAGTTTGATCGGGGGCGAGCAGTACTTC.

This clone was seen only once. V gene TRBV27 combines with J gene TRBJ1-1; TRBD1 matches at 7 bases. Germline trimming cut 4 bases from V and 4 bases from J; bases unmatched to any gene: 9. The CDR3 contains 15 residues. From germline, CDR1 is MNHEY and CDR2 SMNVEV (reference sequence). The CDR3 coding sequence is TGTGCCAGCAGTTCTACCACAGGGGTGGCCACTGAAGCTTTCTTT. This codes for CASSSTTGVATEAFF.

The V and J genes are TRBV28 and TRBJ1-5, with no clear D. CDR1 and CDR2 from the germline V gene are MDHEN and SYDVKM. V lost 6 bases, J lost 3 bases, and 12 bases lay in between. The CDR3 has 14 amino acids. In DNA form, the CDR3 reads TGTGCCAGCAGAAGACACGATTTCAATCAGCCCCAGCATTTT. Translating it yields CASRRHDFNQPQHF.

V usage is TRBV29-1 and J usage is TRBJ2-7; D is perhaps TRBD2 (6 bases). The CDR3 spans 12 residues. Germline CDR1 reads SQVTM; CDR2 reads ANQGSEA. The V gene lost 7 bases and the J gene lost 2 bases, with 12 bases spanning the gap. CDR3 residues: CSARGSPYEQYF. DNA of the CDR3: TGCAGCGCTCGGGGGAGCCCCTACGAGCAGTACTTC.

In nucleotides, the CDR3 is TGTGCCAGTAGCTCTGGGACTAGCGGTAGCTCCTACAATGAGCAGTTCTTC. Translating gives CASSSGTSGSSYNEQFF. This sequence joins TRBV19 and TRBJ2-1; 11 nucleotides match TRBD2. J was trimmed by 0 bases and V by 6 bases; bases with no gene match: 7. CDR1 and CDR2 (germline): LNHDA, SQIVND (reference sequence). The CDR3 extends over 17 amino acids.

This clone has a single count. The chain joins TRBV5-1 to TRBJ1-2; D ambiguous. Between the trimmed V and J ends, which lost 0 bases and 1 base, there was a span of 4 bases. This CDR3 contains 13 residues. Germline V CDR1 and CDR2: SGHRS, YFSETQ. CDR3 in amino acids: CASSLDSNYGYTF. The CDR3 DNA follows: TGCGCCAGCAGCTTGGATAGTAACTATGGCTACACCTTC.

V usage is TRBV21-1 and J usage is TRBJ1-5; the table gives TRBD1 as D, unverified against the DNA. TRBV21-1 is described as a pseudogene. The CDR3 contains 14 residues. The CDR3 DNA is TGTGCCAGCAGCGCTTCAGGGCCCCCCAGGGCCCAGCATTTT. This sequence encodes CASSASGPPRAQHF.

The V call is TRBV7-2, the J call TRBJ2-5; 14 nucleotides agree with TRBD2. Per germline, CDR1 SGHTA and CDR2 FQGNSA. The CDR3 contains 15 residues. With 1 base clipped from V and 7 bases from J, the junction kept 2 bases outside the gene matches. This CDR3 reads CASSLGLAGGGTQYF. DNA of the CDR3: TGTGCCAGCAGCTTAGGACTAGCGGGAGGGGGGACCCAGTACTTC.

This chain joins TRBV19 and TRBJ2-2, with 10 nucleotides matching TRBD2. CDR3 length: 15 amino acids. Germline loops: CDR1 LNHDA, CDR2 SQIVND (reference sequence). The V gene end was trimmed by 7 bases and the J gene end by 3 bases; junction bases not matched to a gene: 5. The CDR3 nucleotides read TGTGCCAGTAATCCTAGCGGGAGCTACACCGGGGAGCTGTTTTTT. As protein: CASNPSGSYTGELFF. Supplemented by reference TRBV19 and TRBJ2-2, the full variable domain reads DGGITQSPKYLFRKEGQNVTLSCEQNLNHDAMYWYRQDPGQGLRLIYYSQIVNDFQKGDIAEGYSVSREKKESFPLTVTSAQKNPTAFYLCASNPSGSYTGELFFGEGSRLTVL.

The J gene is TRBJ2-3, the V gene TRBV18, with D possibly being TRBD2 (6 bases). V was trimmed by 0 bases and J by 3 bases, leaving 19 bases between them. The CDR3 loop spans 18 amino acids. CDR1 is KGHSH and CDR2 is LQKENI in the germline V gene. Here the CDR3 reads CASSPPGGGRTGTDTQYF. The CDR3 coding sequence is TGTGCCAGCTCACCACCGGGGGGTGGGCGGACTGGAACAGATACGCAGTATTTT.

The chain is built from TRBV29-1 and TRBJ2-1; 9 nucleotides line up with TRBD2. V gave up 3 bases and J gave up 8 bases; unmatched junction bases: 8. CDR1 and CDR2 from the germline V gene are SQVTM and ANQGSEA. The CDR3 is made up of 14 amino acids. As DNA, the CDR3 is TGCAGCGTTGATTCCAGCGGGGGGAGCTATGAGCAGTTCTTC. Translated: CSVDSSGGSYEQFF.

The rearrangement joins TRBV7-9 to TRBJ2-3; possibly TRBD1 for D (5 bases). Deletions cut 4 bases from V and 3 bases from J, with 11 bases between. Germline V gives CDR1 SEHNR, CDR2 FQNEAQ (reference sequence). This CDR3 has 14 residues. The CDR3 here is CASSYSDRTDTQYF. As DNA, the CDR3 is TGTGCCAGCAGCTACTCTGACAGAACAGATACGCAGTATTTT.

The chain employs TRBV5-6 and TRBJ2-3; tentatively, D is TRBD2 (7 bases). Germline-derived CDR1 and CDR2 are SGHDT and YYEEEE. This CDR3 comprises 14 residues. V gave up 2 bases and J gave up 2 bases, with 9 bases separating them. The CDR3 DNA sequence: TGTGCCAGCAGCTTTGGGGGGGCCACAGATACGCAGTATTTT. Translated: CASSFGGATDTQYF.

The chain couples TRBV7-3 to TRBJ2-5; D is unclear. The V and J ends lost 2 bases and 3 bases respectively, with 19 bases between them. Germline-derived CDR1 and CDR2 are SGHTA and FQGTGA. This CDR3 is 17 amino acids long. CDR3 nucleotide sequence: TGTGCCAGCAGCTTATACGGCCCGTTGCGAGGCGAAGAGACCCAGTACTTC. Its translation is CASSLYGPLRGEETQYF. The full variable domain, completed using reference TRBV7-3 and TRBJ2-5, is GAGVSQTPSNKVTEKGKYVELRCDPISGHTALYWYRQSLGQGPEFLIYFQGTGAADDSGLPNDRFFAVRPEGSVSTLKIQRTERGDSAVYLCASSLYGPLRGEETQYFGPGTRLLVL.

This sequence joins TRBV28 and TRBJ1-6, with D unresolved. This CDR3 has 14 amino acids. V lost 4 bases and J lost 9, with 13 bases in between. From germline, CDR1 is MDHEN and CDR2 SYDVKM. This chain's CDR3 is CASSSSGVSSPLHF. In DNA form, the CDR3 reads TGTGCCAGCAGTTCCTCCGGGGTTAGTTCACCCCTCCACTTT. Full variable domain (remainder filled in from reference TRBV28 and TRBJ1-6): DVKVTQSSRYLVKRTGEKVFLECVQDMDHENMFWYRQDPGLGLRLIYFSYDVKMKEKGDIPEGYSVSREKKERFSLILESASTNQTSMYLCASSSSGVSSPLHFGNGTRLTVT.